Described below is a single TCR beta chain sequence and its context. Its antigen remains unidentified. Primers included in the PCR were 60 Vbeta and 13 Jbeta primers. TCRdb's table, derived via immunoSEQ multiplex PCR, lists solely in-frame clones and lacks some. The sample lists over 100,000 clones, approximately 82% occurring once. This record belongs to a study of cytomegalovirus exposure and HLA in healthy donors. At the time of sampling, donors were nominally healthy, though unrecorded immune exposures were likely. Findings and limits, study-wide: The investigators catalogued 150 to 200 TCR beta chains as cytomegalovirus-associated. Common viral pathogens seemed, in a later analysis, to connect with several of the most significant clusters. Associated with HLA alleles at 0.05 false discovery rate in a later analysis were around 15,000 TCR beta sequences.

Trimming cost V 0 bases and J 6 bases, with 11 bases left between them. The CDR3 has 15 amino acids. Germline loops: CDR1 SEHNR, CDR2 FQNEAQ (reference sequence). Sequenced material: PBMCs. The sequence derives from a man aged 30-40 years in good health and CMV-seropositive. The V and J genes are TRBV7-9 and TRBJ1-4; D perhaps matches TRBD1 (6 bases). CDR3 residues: CASSLARGGDEKLFF. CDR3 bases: TGTGCCAGCAGCTTAGCGCGAGGGGGGGATGAAAAACTGTTTTTT.